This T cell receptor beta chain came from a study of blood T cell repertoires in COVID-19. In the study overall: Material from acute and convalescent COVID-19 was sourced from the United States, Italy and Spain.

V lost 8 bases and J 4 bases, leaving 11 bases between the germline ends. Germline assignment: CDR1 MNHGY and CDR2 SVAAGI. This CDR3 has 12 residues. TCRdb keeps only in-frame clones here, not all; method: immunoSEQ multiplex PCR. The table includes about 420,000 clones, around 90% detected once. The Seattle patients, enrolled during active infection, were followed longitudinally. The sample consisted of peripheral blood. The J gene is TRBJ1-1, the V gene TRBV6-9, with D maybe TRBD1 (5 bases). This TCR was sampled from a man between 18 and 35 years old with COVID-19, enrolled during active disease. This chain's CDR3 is CASQGSGTEAFF. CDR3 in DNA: TGTGCCAGCCAGGGTTCGGGCACTGAAGCTTTCTTT.